The entry below gives a single TCR beta chain sequence along with its context. The ends were cut back, 5 bases at V and 0 bases at J, with 19 bases in the middle. The V gene's germline CDR1 is SQVTM and CDR2 ANQGSEA. The CDR3 is 17 amino acids. This sample stems from a study of blood T cell repertoires in COVID-19. Sequenced by immunoSEQ multiplex PCR; TCRdb stores in-frame clones only, minus some. The data contain 80,000 to 85,000 clones, under 85% of them seen just once; the ten biggest clones take up around 13%. The sample comprised peripheral blood. V usage is TRBV29-1 and J usage is TRBJ1-4; D may be TRBD1 (5 bases). This sequence originates from a human donor in a cohort sampled during active COVID-19. The CDR3 region is CSVQTDSTGATNEKLFF. The CDR3 nucleotides are TGCAGCGTTCAGACGGACTCGACGGGGGCAACTAATGAAAAACTGTTTTTT.